The entry that follows covers one T cell receptor beta chain sequence. Its matching antigen is unknown. TCRdb processed the reads anew with MiXCR; each CDR3 protein has one entry. The sample holds some 920,000 distinct CDR3 sequences, 25% to 40% seen once. Germline-derived CDR1 and CDR2 are MDHEN and SYDVKM. The V and J ends lost 5 bases and 4 bases respectively, with 9 bases between them. The CDR3 is 14 residues long. This record comes from a study of T cell repertoires in cytomegalovirus infection. Overall study context: From public TCR beta signatures came an indication of both CMV infection and matching HLA type. Findings and caveats of the study: Pooled public TCR beta family frequency picked out CMV carriers with the relevant HLA. The ex vivo response was dominated by HLA-C-restricted CMV-specific TCR beta clonotypes.

The rearrangement uses TRBV28 and TRBJ1-6, with D unresolved. This specimen consisted of cultured CD8+ T cells from PBMCs, obtained from culture after CMV antigen stimulation. The TCR originated in a human donor in good health (CMV status not recorded). Some clones in this sample may be carry-over from other donors' samples. CDR3 DNA: TGTGCCAGCAGTGGGCCGGATTATAATTCACCCCTCCACTTT. Protein product: CASSGPDYNSPLHF.